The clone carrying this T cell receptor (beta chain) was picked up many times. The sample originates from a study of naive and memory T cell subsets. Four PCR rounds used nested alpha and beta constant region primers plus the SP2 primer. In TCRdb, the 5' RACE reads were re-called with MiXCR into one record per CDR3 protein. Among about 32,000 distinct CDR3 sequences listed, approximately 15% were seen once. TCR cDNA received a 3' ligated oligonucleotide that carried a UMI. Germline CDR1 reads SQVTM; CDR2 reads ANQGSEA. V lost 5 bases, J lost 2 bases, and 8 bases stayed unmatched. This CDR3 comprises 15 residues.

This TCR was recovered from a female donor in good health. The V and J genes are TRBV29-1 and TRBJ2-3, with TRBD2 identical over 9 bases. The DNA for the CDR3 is TGCAGCGTTAAGGGTAGCGGGGGCCCCACAGATACGCAGTATTTT. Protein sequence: CSVKGSGGPTDTQYF.